This T cell receptor beta chain derives from a study of shared clonotypes between healthy human individuals. General study findings and limits: A few donors had 5% to 6.5% of their naive CD4 clonotypes in common.

Naive CD8 cells lacked CD45RO, underwent positive selection for CCR7 and left out terminally differentiated effector memory CD45RA+ cells. An approximately 200 ng quantity of DNA, tens of thousands of T cell genomes, went into the sorted-subset replicate PCRs. TCRdb's copy holds only in-frame clones and misses some; the assay was immunoSEQ multiplex PCR. The repertoire has about 2 million clones, roughly 94% of them found once; the top ten carry about 1.1%. Points on this clone: What it binds is unknown. This specimen includes other DNA sequences encoding the same CDR3.

Trimming took off 5 bases at V and 1 base at J, with 12 bases between the two ends. Looked up from germline, CDR1 is MNHEY and CDR2 is SVGAGI. The CDR3 runs 15 residues. Sequencing used naive CD8+ T cells sorted from blood. This clonotype originated in a man younger than 35 in good health. The chain couples TRBV6-5 to TRBJ1-5; D is possibly TRBD1 (6 bases). The CDR3 nucleotides read TGTGCCAGCAGTCAACAGGGTCTCAGCAATCAGCCCCAGCATTTT. This sequence encodes CASSQQGLSNQPQHF.